The next 25 T cell receptor beta chains were all read from a single sample in a study of blood T cells in healthy people across ages. Together with a sample-barcoded 5' primer, a J-beta primer mix was included in a second PCR lasting about 7 to 11 cycles. TCRdb processed the 5' RACE reads anew with MiXCR; each CDR3 protein has one entry. The table records 800,000 to 950,000 distinct CDR3 sequences, 25% to 35% of them present only once. These data also featured in a second study, about T cells of mothers and their children.

Sample: blood. The receptors derive from a woman aged 40 to 49 in good health.

This clonotype was seen more than once but under ten times. The V call is TRBV7-3, the J call TRBJ1-4; 9 bases match TRBD1. V was pared by 5 bases and J by 7 bases, with 8 bases of the junction left unmatched. CDR1 is SGHTA and CDR2 is FQGTGA in the germline V gene. The CDR3 is made up of 15 amino acids. The CDR3, as DNA: TGTGCCAGCAGCCTCACAGGGGGCGAGGGTGAAAAACTGTTTTTT. Its protein product is CASSLTGGEGEKLFF.

This chain uses TRBV19 with TRBJ1-3; D remains unclear. CDR1 and CDR2 (germline): LNHDA, SQIVND (reference sequence). This CDR3 contains 15 residues. Trimming took 3 bases from V and 0 from J, leaving 9 bases between them. CDR3 protein: CASSIRTTSGNTIYF. In DNA form, the CDR3 reads TGTGCCAGTAGTATCCGAACCACCTCTGGAAACACCATATATTTT.

On this clonotype: A much larger clonotype is one base distant, so this may be a read error. A read error is likely, as this CDR3 ends without the conserved phenylalanine or tryptophan. The chain employs TRBV6-2 or TRBV6-3 and TRBJ2-7; D is ambiguous. V lost 2 bases to trimming and J lost 4 bases, with 6 bases between them. The CDR3 totals 12 residues. The germline V gene encodes CDR1 MNHEY and CDR2 SVGEGT. The CDR3 loop reads CASSYMGYEQYL. The CDR3 region has the DNA TGTGCCAGCAGTTACATGGGTTACGAGCAGTACTTA.

This clonotype was detected only a few times. The CDR3 sequence: CASRGSTMNTEAFF. As DNA, the CDR3 is TGTGCCAGCAGGGGCAGTACTATGAACACTGAAGCTTTCTTT. The chain employs TRBV2 and TRBJ1-1; unclear D gene. This CDR3 has 14 residues. CDR1 is SNHLY, CDR2 FYNNEI, per germline. Trimming cost V 6 bases and J 0 bases, with 11 bases left between them.

This clonotype has more than one count but fewer than ten. The V call is TRBV29-1, the J call TRBJ1-1; tentatively, D is TRBD1 (5 bases). The CDR3 runs to 13 residues. Trimming removed 6 bases from V and 0 bases from J, with 11 bases in between. Per germline, CDR1 SQVTM and CDR2 ANQGSEA. The CDR3 spells CSVDSRVNTEAFF. The CDR3, as DNA: TGCAGCGTAGACAGCAGGGTGAACACTGAAGCTTTCTTT. Full variable domain (missing parts from reference TRBV29-1 and TRBJ1-1): SAVISQKPSRDICQRGTSLTIQCQVDSQVTMMFWYRQQPGQSLTLIATANQGSEATYESGFVIDKFPISRPNLTFSTLTVSNMSPEDSSIYLCSVDSRVNTEAFFGQGTRLTVV.

This clonotype has a handful of counts. The V and J genes are TRBV2 and TRBJ2-5; D remains ambiguous. Germline-derived CDR1 and CDR2 are SNHLY and FYNNEI. The ends were cut back, 10 bases at V and 1 base at J, with 16 bases in the middle. The CDR3 has 14 amino acids. This chain's CDR3 is CATTLVSLQETQYF. DNA of the CDR3: TGTGCCACAACCCTCGTCAGCCTCCAAGAGACCCAGTACTTC.

The sample holds many counts of this clonotype. The chain carries TRBV20-1 and TRBJ1-2; no reliable D call. The CDR3 is 13 residues long. V was cut by 5 bases and J by 1 base, with 11 bases left in between. Per the germline V gene, CDR1 is DFQATT and CDR2 is SNEGSKA (reference sequence). CDR3 nucleotide sequence: TGCAGTGCTGCAGGTTCTTATAACTATGGCTACACCTTC. This codes for CSAAGSYNYGYTF.

There are a few counts of this clonotype. The chain combines TRBV12-3 or TRBV12-4 with TRBJ1-4; D uncertain. Trimming removed 2 bases from V and 5 bases from J, with 12 bases in between. The CDR3 consists of 15 residues. CDR3 region: CASSLSPRRNEKLFF. The CDR3 coding sequence is TGTGCCAGCAGTTTAAGTCCAAGGAGGAATGAAAAACTGTTTTTT.

The rearrangement joins TRBV7-2 to TRBJ2-1; no definite D call. Germline V gene lookup returns CDR1 SGHTA and CDR2 FQGNSA. This CDR3 has 13 amino acids. The V end was cut by 5 bases, the J end by 14 bases, with 19 bases between. CDR3 region: CASSLKRQAREFF. The CDR3, as DNA: TGTGCCAGCAGCCTCAAGAGGCAGGCCCGAGAGTTCTTC.

This clonotype has only one observation. This chain uses TRBV5-1 with TRBJ2-1, with TRBD2 matching over 11 bases. Germline assignment: CDR1 SGHRS and CDR2 YFSETQ. V trimming: 1 base; J trimming: 8 bases; junction bases outside the gene matches: 11. The CDR3 has 17 amino acids. CDR3 in amino acids: CASSLRPSGGTVDEQFF. Written as DNA, the CDR3 is TGCGCCAGCAGCTTGAGGCCTAGCGGGGGGACAGTGGATGAGCAGTTCTTC.

In this sample, this clonotype turned up many times. The gene calls are TRBV29-1 and TRBJ1-2; TRBD1 is a possible D gene (6 bases). Germline assignment: CDR1 SQVTM and CDR2 ANQGSEA. Trimming removed 4 bases from V and 6 bases from J, with 9 bases in between. The CDR3 consists of 11 residues. CDR3 sequence: CSVGGLDGYTF. CDR3 DNA: TGCAGCGTTGGGGGGCTGGATGGCTACACCTTC.

There are many counts of this clonotype. This chain connects TRBV5-1 to TRBJ2-1, with D tentatively TRBD2 (5 bases). Trimming removed 0 bases at V and 0 bases at J, with 7 bases between. Germline V CDR1 and CDR2: SGHRS, YFSETQ. The CDR3 has 15 residues. DNA of the CDR3: TGCGCCAGCAGCTTGGACGGGGACTCCTACAATGAGCAGTTCTTC. This encodes CASSLDGDSYNEQFF.

This clonotype was counted a few times. V and J are TRBV4-3 and TRBJ2-5; 9 nucleotides align to TRBD1. The CDR3 totals 16 residues. The germline gives CDR1 LGHNA, CDR2 YSLEER. Trimming cost V 1 base and J 2 bases; bases outside gene matches: 5. The CDR3 bases are TGCGCCAGCAGCCAAGGGACAGGGGCCCTACAAGAGACCCAGTACTTC. Translation gives CASSQGTGALQETQYF.

This clonotype was found many times. The chain employs TRBV7-2 and TRBJ2-1; 14 positions agree with TRBD2. Germline CDR1 is SGHTA and CDR2 is FQGNSA. Trimming took 6 bases from V and 4 from J; bases not matched to a gene: 5. The CDR3 sequence is 16 residues long. The CDR3 loop reads CASRAGTSGGYNEQFF. The CDR3 DNA reads as TGTGCCAGCAGAGCCGGGACTAGCGGGGGTTACAATGAGCAGTTCTTC.

The J gene is TRBJ2-4, the V gene TRBV6-2 or TRBV6-3; perhaps TRBD2 as D (5 bases). In germline, CDR1 is MNHEY, CDR2 SVGEGT. V shed 5 bases and J shed 0 bases, with 11 bases lying between them. The CDR3 covers 15 residues. The CDR3 is CASSRGRLAKNIQYF. CDR3 nucleotides: TGTGCCAGCAGTCGGGGAAGATTAGCCAAAAACATTCAGTACTTC.

There are many counts of this clonotype. The chain carries TRBV11-2 and TRBJ2-3, with D maybe TRBD1 (6 bases). This CDR3 spans 17 amino acids. Trimming cost V 5 bases and J 0 bases, with 18 bases left between them. Germline CDR1 SGHAT, CDR2 FQNNGV. DNA of the CDR3: TGTGCCAGCAGCCGCCAGCCGAGGGGGACCAGCACAGATACGCAGTATTTT. Its protein is CASSRQPRGTSTDTQYF. Using reference TRBV11-2 and TRBJ2-3 for the parts outside the CDR3, the full variable domain is EAGVAQSPRYKIIEKRQSVAFWCNPISGHATLYWYQQILGQGPKLLIQFQNNGVVDDSQLPKDRFSAERLKGVDSTLKIQPAKLEDSAVYLCASSRQPRGTSTDTQYFGPGTRLTVL.

This clonotype was seen only a few times. CDR3 sequence reads: CASSFTWTASYEQYF. In nucleotides, the CDR3 is TGCGCCAGCAGCTTTACGTGGACGGCCTCCTACGAGCAGTACTTC. The chain combines TRBV5-1 with TRBJ2-7; D not resolved. This CDR3 comprises 15 residues. Trimming removed 2 bases at V and 0 bases at J, with 12 bases between. The germline gives CDR1 SGHRS, CDR2 YFSETQ. The entire variable domain, with the rest obtained from reference TRBV5-1 and TRBJ2-7, is as follows: KAGVTQTPRYLIKTRGQQVTLSCSPISGHRSVSWYQQTPGQGLQFLFEYFSETQRNKGNFPGRFSGRQFSNSRSEMNVSTLELGDSALYLCASSFTWTASYEQYFGPGTRLTVT.

This clonotype has just a few counts. Compared with germline, one end of the junction differs, possibly owing to a read error. The chain combines TRBV5-6 with TRBJ1-6, with TRBD1 matching 8 bases. CDR3 length: 16 residues. CDR1 and CDR2 (germline): SGHDT, YYEEEE. CDR3 protein: CASSHGQGRRNSPLHF. CDR3 nucleotides: TGTGCCAGCAGCCACGGACAGGGAAGACGGAATTCGCCCCTCCACTTT.

In this sample, this clonotype turned up a few times. The chain couples TRBV6-2 or TRBV6-3 to TRBJ1-1; unclear D gene. The CDR3 length is 12 residues. CDR1 and CDR2 from the germline V gene are MNHEY and SVGEGT. Trimming left V 7 bases short and J 6 bases short, with 12 bases between. This CDR3 is CASTGKVAEAFF. The DNA for the CDR3 is TGTGCCAGCACCGGGAAGGTGGCTGAAGCTTTCTTT.

This clonotype was seen ten or more times. The chain recombines TRBV20-1 with TRBJ1-4, with D uncertain. The CDR3 has 13 residues. Trimming pared 2 bases from V and 8 bases from J, leaving 12 bases between. CDR1 DFQATT and CDR2 SNEGSKA come from the germline V gene (reference sequence). The CDR3 sequence is CSARPRSQEKLFF. CDR3 coding DNA: TGCAGTGCTAGACCCCGAAGCCAGGAAAAACTGTTTTTT.

Of note for this clonotype: A much larger clone sits a single nucleotide away, making a read error possible. The chain combines TRBV12-3 or TRBV12-4 with TRBJ1-4, with D unclear. V gave up 6 bases and J gave up 0 bases, with 8 bases separating them. The CDR3 extends over 14 amino acids. This CDR3 is CASRLRSTNEKLFF. CDR3 DNA: TGTGCCAGCAGGTTACGGTCAACTAATGAAAAACTGTTTTTT.

This clonotype was counted a few times. This rearrangement joins TRBV12-3 or TRBV12-4 to TRBJ2-5, with D perhaps being TRBD1 or TRBD2 (5 bases each). V was clipped by 7 bases and J by 3 bases, with 18 bases between them. The CDR3 runs to 15 residues. CDR3 in amino acids: CASTSAGTREETQYF. CDR3 DNA: TGTGCCAGCACCTCAGCCGGGACCCGCGAAGAGACCCAGTACTTC.

This rearrangement joins TRBV7-2 to TRBJ2-5, with D tentatively TRBD1 (5 bases). The J call may not be correct, given that the DNA end is closer to TRBJ2-7. The CDR3 length is 13 residues. CDR1 is SGHTA and CDR2 is FQGNSA in the germline V gene. The CDR3 loop is CASTVVGAHEQYF. The CDR3 DNA reads TGTGCCAGCACGGTTGTTGGGGCCCACGAGCAGTACTTC.

This clonotype was recorded a few times. J is TRBJ2-7 and V is TRBV7-2; 8 bases are shared with TRBD2. Germline V CDR1 and CDR2: SGHTA, FQGNSA. This CDR3 region has 15 residues. The trim removed 5 bases at V and 2 bases at J, leaving 8 bases unmatched. CDR3: CASSHLFGGAYEQYF. CDR3 coding DNA: TGTGCCAGCAGCCACCTTTTCGGGGGGGCCTACGAGCAGTACTTC.

This clonotype was counted only a few times. This chain links TRBV4-3 with TRBJ1-2; no reliable D call. Trimming cost V 3 bases and J 7 bases, with 9 bases left between them. From germline, CDR1 is LGHNA and CDR2 YSLEER. The CDR3 has 12 residues. The CDR3 region has the DNA TGCGCCAGCAGCCATCCCCGGGGTGGCTACACCTTC. It specifies CASSHPRGGYTF.